A single T cell receptor beta chain is shown here with its context. Its specificity is unknown. Other DNA sequences in this sample translate to the same CDR3. The method was immunoSEQ multiplex PCR; TCRdb's version includes in-frame clones alone and lacks a portion of them. The sample carries millions of clones, around 90% recorded once. The data were obtained in a study of shared clonotypes between healthy human individuals. Study background: Sampling drew on donors who were a couple of women and a few men aged 18 to 49. Points from the study as a whole: About 5% of naive CD4 clonotypes were shared across a few donors. Non-shared clonotypes had lower generation probabilities than clonotypes shared by all four sorted-subset donors.

CDR1 is ENHRY and CDR2 is SYGVKD in the germline V gene. The ends lost 6 bases at V and 1 base at J; junction bases unmatched: 3. The CDR3 has 14 residues. The J gene is TRBJ1-2, the V gene TRBV10-3; the match to TRBD1 covers 9 bases. Input material: naive CD4+ T cells sorted from blood. Subset meaning: CD45RA+ positively selected. The origin of this receptor is a man aged 18 to 30 in good health. CDR3 sequence: CAIRGQGNNYGYTF. The CDR3 region has the DNA TGTGCCATCAGGGGACAGGGTAATAACTATGGCTACACCTTC.